This TCR beta chain was observed in a study of cytomegalovirus exposure and HLA in healthy donors (dated by TCRdb to the late 2010s). About the investigation overall: In an earlier analysis of 587 of the donors, roughly 300 Gb of sequence data and some 100 million unique TCR beta sequences from 180 million or so T cells were reported. Approximately 330 gigabases of sequencing data and about 92 million unique TCR sequences made up an early release that covered around 640 HLA-typed donors. Of the 398 genotyped donors, roughly 85% fell in the genetic ancestry cluster associated with self-reported Caucasian donors. The study was designed to test whether signatures of past pathogen exposure could be identified by cataloging public T cell receptors. The study used immunosequencing to profile the T cell repertoires of 600 to 850 subjects and linked those repertoires to cytomegalovirus serostatus. Along with the approximately 620-subject first cohort, a separate validation cohort of over a hundred different subjects was used. High-throughput TCR immunosequencing, statistical association of individual TCRs with disease status, and machine learning were combined to predict cytomegalovirus infection status. To study patterns of TCR occurrence, a later analysis re-analyzed previously published TCR beta repertoires from 666 donors and added high-resolution HLA genotyping. In the later analysis, no new phenotypic data were used to find candidate immune exposures; instead, reliance was placed on TCR beta sequences and their occurrence across donors. An earlier analysis of several hundred of the donors applied high-throughput TCR beta sequencing to assess whether each TCR beta V gene segment acted as functional or pseudogenic. Donor age, sex, ethnicity and CMV serostatus were collected together with the repertoire data. In a later genetic analysis, genome-wide SNP genotypes for about three fifths of the roughly 670 donors were used, and that subset was treated as a discovery cohort. All discovery cohort repertoires had been generated using a single sequencing platform. Class I and class II HLA loci were covered by the typing at four-digit resolution. Typing coverage varied by locus: 629-630 donors for A, B, C, DRB1 and DQB1; around 560 for DQA1; over 600 for DPA1; roughly 470 for DPB1. A handful of DR-DQ haplotypes were handled as single units for association and clustering because linkage in the cohort was strong. Among over 350 genotyped donors of the cohort, an average of roughly 240,000 unique TCR beta nucleotide sequences were sequenced per donor, approximately 20% of them non-productive. Beyond this particular receptor, the publication reports: Roughly 17 rarely observed V segments, including chromosome 9 orphons, were excluded from the earlier analysis of a few hundred of the donors because counts were too low. Most TCR sequences were observed very rarely across donors, whereas some public TCRs were present in many individuals. HLA typing was unavailable for some donors at each locus, so association tests used only the typed subset. Specific HLA alleles were associated with 16,951 TCR beta sequences at a false discovery rate of 0.05 in a later analysis. Sequencing depth was assumed to be roughly uniform across donors in the presence/absence analyses, though that assumption may not hold. Compared with the approximately 710-donor mean, donors in an Asian-associated ancestry cluster had fewer N-insertions in productive TCRs, according to a later genetic analysis. In an earlier analysis of some 540 of the donors, most TCR beta V segments appeared in productive rearrangements about 87% or about 30% of the time, broadly matching IMGT annotations. A group of highly shared sequence variants was considered likely to be a technical artifact of the sequencing pipeline. In a later analysis, the rate of TCR association differed among HLA loci, with DRB1 alleles having the most associated TCRs and HLA-C alleles having the fewest. According to a later analysis, parvovirus B19, influenza, CMV and Epstein-Barr virus appeared linked to several top co-occurrence clusters. In a later analysis, most CMV-associated TCR beta chains were found to appear HLA-restricted, with HLA associations seemingly driven largely by CMV exposure. In vitro tests confirmed that a few of the cytomegalovirus-associated TCR beta chains recognize cytomegalovirus antigens. A later analysis found that HLA-associated TCR beta chains were more clonally expanded and had lower generation probabilities than equally common non-associated chains. The classifier was reported to diagnose cytomegalovirus status with high specificity and sensitivity in both the original cohort and the validation cohort. V-gene and J-gene trimming of TCR beta chains was associated with a missense DCLRE1C variant in a later genetic analysis, and the association was replicated in an independent cohort. In the study, about 150 TCR beta chains were listed as associated with cytomegalovirus. Immune exposure information for the cohort was limited to CMV serostatus. When HLA alleles, especially DR and DQ, strongly co-occurred, attributing TCR associations to individual alleles was difficult. A further reported finding was that TCR beta sequences accurately predicted the HLA-A and HLA-B alleles for most subjects in the first cohort. Only TCR beta chains were sequenced in this cohort, and the absence of alpha or paired-chain data limited detectable features. The 87-base-pair reads could not distinguish some IMGT-functional V segments, including TRBV6-2 and TRBV6-3, so those segments were excluded. Correlated functional status among segregating V segments might reflect linkage disequilibrium, but an unknown experimental factor could not be ruled out. The authors suggested that the approach could potentially be generalized to other disease states and immunological phenotypes.

Libraries came from the immunoSEQ multiplex PCR assay. The multiplex PCR relied on a mix of 60 forward primers for TCR Vbeta segments and 13 reverse primers for TCR Jbeta segments. The CDR3 region of rearranged TCR beta genes was amplified from genomic DNA with a multiplex PCR assay. Amplified TCR beta libraries were sequenced as 87-base-pair reads on the Illumina HiSeq System. The authors' analysis ran thus. Across the roughly 600 repertoires, a later analysis counted tens of millions of unique TCR beta chains, approximately 10 million of which were shared by at least two donors. Raw reads were error-corrected and collapsed into unique sequences by a nearest-neighbor algorithm in which closely related sequences were merged to remove PCR and sequencing errors. CDR3 sequences were aligned to IMGT reference sequences to assign V, D and J gene segments. For a sequence to be retained, a match of at least six nucleotides was required to both a V gene segment and a J gene segment. A rearrangement counted as productive if the CDR3 had no stop codons and remained in frame with V and J, and every other rearrangement counted as non-productive. Following IMGT convention, CDR3 was defined as the stretch from the second conserved V-encoded cysteine up to the conserved J-encoded phenylalanine. Sequences without an unambiguous match to a single V gene segment were excluded from the earlier analysis of about 630 of the donors. In an earlier analysis of approximately 610 of the donors, V segments were called functional above 56.7% productive rearrangements and were called segregating when the between-donor standard deviation exceeded 5%. A statistical classification framework was developed to diagnose cytomegalovirus status using the catalog of TCR beta chain sequences. A later analysis assigned V and J genes by comparing TCR nucleotide sequences with IMGT/GENE-DB human TR gene sequences. The TCRdist pipeline was used in a later analysis to assign CDR3 sequences and most-parsimonious VDJ recombination scenarios. A later analysis defined each TCR beta chain by its CDR3 amino acid sequence plus V-gene family, and excluded reads lacking a unique V-gene family. As a way to deal with suspected cross-contamination and a sequencing artifact, a later analysis dropped 592 nucleotide sequences that were highly shared and had low generation probability. For each public chain, a later analysis derived a clonal expansion index from normalized ranks of inferred template counts within each repertoire. In a later analysis, generation probabilities were computed with a VDJ recombination model fitted to out-of-frame rearrangements, and the resulting probabilities were checked against IGoR. In a later analysis, hypergeometric tests were used to score TCR-TCR, TCR-HLA and TCR-CMV co-occurrence, with a repertoire-size bias correction applied to TCR pairs. In a later analysis, false discovery rates were estimated by permuting HLA or CMV assignments 20 times. In a later analysis, co-occurring TCRs were grouped using DBSCAN, and TCRdist sequence similarity was added for clustering within HLA-allele-positive subsets. Repertoires with fewer than 30,000 or more than 120,000 public chains, plus five repertoires with anomalous nucleotide sharing, were excluded from co-occurrence clustering. TCRdb took this table from immuneACCESS and kept in-frame rearrangements with V and J called. Such tables lack part of the clones; where checked against another copy, unresolved V genes explain under half of the gap, and the rest is unexplained. That table gives V, J and clone size, and the DNA gave D and trimming. Across this sample there are tens of thousands of clones, with approximately 64% seen only once. The ten top clones hold 5.5% to 6% of the sample.

About this clone itself: Its antigen is currently not known. No base-level quality is on record; no much larger clone is a single base apart.

In total, just over 650 healthy bone marrow donors made up the cohort. Cohort members were all nominally healthy when sampled, although unrecorded immune exposures were likely present. The donor was CMV seropositive and was included in the group of 289 seropositive cohort members. Each donor provided a peripheral blood sample, and peripheral blood mononuclear cells were used for TCR beta sequencing. The Qiagen DNeasy Blood Extraction Kit was used to extract genomic DNA from the blood cell samples. V loses 3 bases at its end and J loses 4 bases; junction bases beyond the gene matches: 3. Via the germline V gene, CDR1 is ENHRY and CDR2 SYGVKD. Including the terminal cysteine and phenylalanine, the CDR3 comprises 15 residues. The only DNA kept is the CDR3, 45 bases in frame from the first base.

The V gene is TRBV10-3 and the J gene is TRBJ2-1; 10 junctional bases match TRBD2. This receptor was identified in a boy younger than 18 in good health and CMV-seropositive. The source material was PBMCs. In nucleotides, the sequence is TGTGCCATCAGTGAACTAGCGGGGTCTTACAATGAGCAGTTCTTC. Its protein reads: CAISELAGSYNEQFF.